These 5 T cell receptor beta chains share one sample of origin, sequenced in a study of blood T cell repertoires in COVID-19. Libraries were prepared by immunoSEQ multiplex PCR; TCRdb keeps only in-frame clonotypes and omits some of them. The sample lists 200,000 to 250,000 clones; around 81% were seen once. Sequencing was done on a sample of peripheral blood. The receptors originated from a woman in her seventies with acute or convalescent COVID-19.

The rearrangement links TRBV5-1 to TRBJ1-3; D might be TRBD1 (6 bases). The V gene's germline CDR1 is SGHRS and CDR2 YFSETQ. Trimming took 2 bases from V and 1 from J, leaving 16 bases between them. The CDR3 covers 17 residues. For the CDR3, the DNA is TGCGCCAGCAGCTTTCGCAGGGGAACAGAGTCTGGAAACACCATATATTTT. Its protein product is CASSFRRGTESGNTIYF.

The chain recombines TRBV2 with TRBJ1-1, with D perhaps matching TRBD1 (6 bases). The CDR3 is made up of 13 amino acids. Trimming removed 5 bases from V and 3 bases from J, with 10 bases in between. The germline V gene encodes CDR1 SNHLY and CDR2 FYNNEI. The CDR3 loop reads CASSYPGDTEAFF. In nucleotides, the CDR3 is TGTGCCAGCAGTTACCCAGGGGACACTGAAGCTTTCTTT.

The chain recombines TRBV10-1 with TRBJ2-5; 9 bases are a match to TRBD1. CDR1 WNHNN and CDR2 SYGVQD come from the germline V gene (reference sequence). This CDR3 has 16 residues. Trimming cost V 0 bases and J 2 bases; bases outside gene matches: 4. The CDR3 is CASSESRTGVQETQYF. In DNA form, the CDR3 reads TGCGCCAGCAGTGAGTCCCGGACAGGGGTTCAAGAGACCCAGTACTTC.

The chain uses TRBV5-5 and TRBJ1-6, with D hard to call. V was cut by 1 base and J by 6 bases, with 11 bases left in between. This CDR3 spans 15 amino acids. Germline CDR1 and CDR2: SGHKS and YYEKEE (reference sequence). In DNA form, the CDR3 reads TGTGCCAGCAGCTTGAACAGCGGCGGTAATTCACCCCTCCACTTT. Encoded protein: CASSLNSGGNSPLHF.

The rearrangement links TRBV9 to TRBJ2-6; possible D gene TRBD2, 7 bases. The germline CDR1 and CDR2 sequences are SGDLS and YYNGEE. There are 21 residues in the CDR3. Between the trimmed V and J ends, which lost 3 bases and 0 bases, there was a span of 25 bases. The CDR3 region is CASSAPGRDTQTYSGANVLTF. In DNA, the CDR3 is TGTGCCAGCAGCGCCCCTGGGAGGGACACCCAGACCTACTCTGGGGCCAACGTCCTGACTTTC. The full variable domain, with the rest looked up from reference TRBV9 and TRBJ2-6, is DSGVTQTPKHLITATGQRVTLRCSPRSGDLSVYWYQQSLDQGLQFLIQYYNGEERAKGNILERFSAQQFPDLHSELNLSSLELGDSALYFCASSAPGRDTQTYSGANVLTFGAGSRLTVL.